These 30 T cell receptor beta chains were sequenced from one sample in a study of T cell changes during pregnancy in multiple sclerosis. The repertoire was sequenced with immunoSEQ multiplex PCR; TCRdb's copy has only in-frame clones and lacks some. The top ten clones hold around 2% of a sample with approximately 63,000 clones, almost 95% of them seen once. Sequenced material: peripheral blood, taken in the third trimester of pregnancy. The receptors originated from a female donor in good health, enrolled as a control in a pregnancy study.

This clone appeared a single time. The rearrangement joins TRBV18 to TRBJ2-2; tentative D call: TRBD1 (5 bases). Between the trimmed V and J ends, which lost 6 bases and 4 bases, there was a span of 18 bases. The CDR3 totals 16 residues. In germline, CDR1 is KGHSH, CDR2 LQKENI. Here the CDR3 reads CASSLNQGLGTGELFF. The CDR3 DNA sequence: TGTGCCAGCTCGCTCAACCAGGGCCTGGGCACCGGGGAGCTGTTTTTT.

The gene calls are TRBV6-5 and TRBJ2-2; D gene unclear. The CDR3 runs 14 residues. Germline lookup yields CDR1 MNHEY and CDR2 SVGAGI. Trimming took off 6 bases at V and 6 bases at J, with 14 bases between the two ends. The CDR3 DNA sequence: TGTGCCAGCAGGCCTCCCCGAAGCGCCGGGGAGCTGTTTTTT. It translates to CASRPPRSAGELFF.

The CDR3 DNA reads TGTGCCAGCAGCCTCGGTAGGAGTAGGGGGGAGCAGTACTTC. This gives the protein CASSLGRSRGEQYF. The chain has TRBV7-2 and TRBJ2-7; weak D call: TRBD1 (6 bases). Per germline, CDR1 SGHTA and CDR2 FQGNSA. The CDR3 has 14 amino acids. Trimming pared 5 bases from V and 7 bases from J, leaving 18 bases between.

The CDR3, as DNA: TGTGCCAGCAGTTACCCTTCGGGGGGATCGGAGACCCAGTACTTC. It specifies CASSYPSGGSETQYF. V and J are TRBV6-6 and TRBJ2-5; 7 bases map to TRBD2. V shed 2 bases, J shed 5 bases, and the junction held 8 bases outside the gene matches. CDR1 MNHNY and CDR2 SVGAGI come from the germline V gene (reference sequence). The CDR3 is 15 residues long.

This CDR3 reads CASSPTPGADTQYF. For the CDR3, the DNA is TGTGCCAGCAGCCCAACGCCGGGGGCAGATACGCAGTATTTT. The V call is TRBV6-1, the J call TRBJ2-3; the D gene is possibly TRBD2 (6 bases). Germline loops: CDR1 MNHNS, CDR2 SASEGT. Trimming cost V 6 bases and J 4 bases, with 14 bases left between them. CDR3 length equals 14 residues.

The CDR3 region is CASTSSGSSYNEQFF. CDR3 DNA: TGTGCCAGTACTAGTAGCGGGAGCTCCTACAATGAGCAGTTCTTC. V usage is TRBV19 and J usage is TRBJ2-1; 9 bases map to TRBD2. Germline CDR1 LNHDA, CDR2 SQIVND (reference sequence). The CDR3 covers 15 residues. The V and J ends lost 7 bases and 0 bases, in that order; junction bases with no gene match: 4.

The chain employs TRBV2 and TRBJ1-1; no clear D. V lost 7 bases and J 0 bases, leaving 9 bases between the germline ends. The CDR3 has 13 residues. Germline V CDR1 and CDR2: SNHLY, FYNNEI. CDR3 bases: TGTGCCAGCACGGAGGACCTGAACACTGAAGCTTTCTTT. This sequence encodes CASTEDLNTEAFF.

This chain uses TRBV6-1 with TRBJ2-1; 8 bases fit TRBD2. This CDR3 comprises 16 residues. The germline gives CDR1 MNHNS, CDR2 SASEGT. V lost 2 bases to trimming and J lost 0 bases; unmatched junction nucleotides: 3. CDR3 bases: TGTGCCAGCAGTGAAATAGCGGGAAGCTCCTACAATGAGCAGTTCTTC. It encodes CASSEIAGSSYNEQFF.

This chain uses TRBV15 with TRBJ2-1; D is ambiguous. CDR3 length equals 17 residues. V was cut by 1 base and J by 1 base, with 14 bases left in between. CDR1 and CDR2 from the germline V gene are LNHNV and YYDKDF (reference sequence). Here the CDR3 reads CATSRVVQTPSYNEQFF. In DNA, the CDR3 is TGTGCCACCAGCAGAGTCGTCCAGACACCTTCCTACAATGAGCAGTTCTTC.

J is TRBJ2-1 and V is TRBV7-9; no clear D. The CDR3 loop spans 14 amino acids. V lost 1 base, J lost 7 bases, and 11 bases lay in between. Germline V gene lookup returns CDR1 SEHNR and CDR2 FQNEAQ (reference sequence). CDR3 residues: CASSLGNYQNEQFF. CDR3 coding DNA: TGTGCCAGCAGCTTAGGAAACTACCAAAATGAGCAGTTCTTC.

This chain joins TRBV11-2 and TRBJ2-7, with 12 positions matching TRBD2. Germline V lookup: CDR1 SGHAT, CDR2 FQNNGV. The V and J ends lost 5 bases and 4 bases, in that order; junction bases with no gene match: 3. The CDR3 loop spans 14 amino acids. The DNA for the CDR3 is TGTGCCAGCAGCGCGACTAGCGGGAGTTACGAGCAGTACTTC. As protein: CASSATSGSYEQYF.

The chain couples TRBV15 to TRBJ1-2; 7 positions match TRBD1. CDR1 is LNHNV and CDR2 is YYDKDF in the germline V gene (reference sequence). The J segment lost 7 bases and the V segment lost 0 bases, leaving 14 bases of the junction unmatched. The CDR3 is made up of 17 amino acids. The CDR3 spells CATSRDRRQGGGGGYTF. DNA for the CDR3: TGTGCCACCAGCAGAGATCGGCGACAGGGCGGTGGAGGTGGCTACACCTTC.

The chain employs TRBV12-2 and TRBJ2-5; the DNA was not used to check the table's D call, TRBD2. TRBV12-2 constitutes a pseudogene. The CDR3 is 12 amino acids. Here the CDR3 DNA reads TGTGCAAGTCGCCCGCGGGGGACAACCCAGTACTTC. Translation: CASRPRGTTQYF.

V and J are TRBV30 and TRBJ2-3, with D hard to call. Trimming pared 0 bases from V and 6 bases from J, leaving 7 bases between. The CDR3 totals 12 residues. In germline, CDR1 is GTSNPN, CDR2 SVGIG (reference sequence). In DNA form, the CDR3 reads TGTGCCTGGAGTGTAATGGCTGATACGCAGTATTTT. This translates into CAWSVMADTQYF.

The gene calls are TRBV19 and TRBJ2-7; D remains unclear. The V end lost 3 bases, the J end lost 4 bases, and 7 bases lay between the germline ends. The CDR3 is 12 residues long. In germline, CDR1 is LNHDA, CDR2 SQIVND (reference sequence). The CDR3 reads CASSMGRYEQYF. Written as DNA, the CDR3 is TGTGCCAGTAGTATGGGCAGATACGAGCAGTACTTC.

The V gene is TRBV9, the J gene TRBJ1-5, with 7 positions matching TRBD1. Germline assignment: CDR1 SGDLS and CDR2 YYNGEE. Trimming removed 4 bases from V and 8 bases from J; junction bases left unmatched: 12. CDR3 length: 15 amino acids. CDR3 bases: TGTGCCAGCAGCAAGTCTGGACAGGCAAGTGAGCCCCAGCATTTT. The encoded protein is CASSKSGQASEPQHF.

This clone appeared a single time. The chain uses TRBV5-6 and TRBJ2-7; perhaps TRBD2 as D (5 bases). This CDR3 region has 15 residues. V was shortened by 7 bases and J by 2 bases, with 19 bases between the two germline ends. CDR1 and CDR2 from the germline V gene are SGHDT and YYEEEE. CDR3 protein: CASFPSRGSPYEQYF. DNA of the CDR3: TGTGCCAGCTTCCCAAGTCGGGGTAGCCCCTACGAGCAGTACTTC.

This sequence joins TRBV7-2 and TRBJ1-5, with TRBD1 matching 12 bases. V lost 2 bases, J lost 9 bases, and 2 bases stayed unmatched. Per the germline V gene, CDR1 is SGHTA and CDR2 is FQGNSA. The length of the CDR3 is 14 residues. Written as DNA, the CDR3 is TGTGCCAGCAGCTTAAGGGGACAGGGGGCGCCCCAGCATTTT. Translation gives CASSLRGQGAPQHF.

The J gene is TRBJ1-5, the V gene TRBV7-2; D possibly corresponds to TRBD1 (6 bases). CDR1 and CDR2 from the germline V gene are SGHTA and FQGNSA. V lost 5 bases and J 5 bases, leaving 13 bases between the germline ends. CDR3 length: 14 residues. CDR3 protein: CASSPYRVDQPQHF. DNA of the CDR3: TGTGCCAGCAGCCCGTACAGGGTGGATCAGCCCCAGCATTTT.

The chain joins TRBV11-2 to TRBJ1-1; TRBD1 aligns across 7 bases. V lost 5 bases to trimming and J lost 6 bases; unmatched junction nucleotides: 6. The CDR3 has 13 amino acids. Germline lookup yields CDR1 SGHAT and CDR2 FQNNGV. The DNA of the CDR3 is TGTGCCAGCAGCCTCGAGGGGGCCTCTGAAGCTTTCTTT. It is translated as CASSLEGASEAFF.

The rearrangement joins TRBV7-6 to TRBJ2-5; 8 nucleotides agree with TRBD2. With 6 bases clipped from V and 5 bases from J, the junction kept 14 bases outside the gene matches. The CDR3 contains 16 residues. Per the germline V gene, CDR1 is SGHVS and CDR2 is FNYEAQ. CDR3 nucleotide sequence: TGTGCCAGCAGTCCGGGTCGGTTTGCGGGAGGCGAGACCCAGTACTTC. Amino acid sequence: CASSPGRFAGGETQYF.

V usage is TRBV2 and J usage is TRBJ1-2; 7 bases agree with TRBD1. The germline V gene encodes CDR1 SNHLY and CDR2 FYNNEI. This CDR3 has 13 amino acids. V shed 4 bases, J shed 3 bases, and the junction held 2 bases outside the gene matches. CDR3 nucleotides: TGTGCCAGCAGTGGACAGGGCGACTATGGCTACACCTTC. Protein sequence: CASSGQGDYGYTF.

V and J are TRBV7-9 and TRBJ2-5, with 7 bases fitting TRBD2. The V gene's germline CDR1 is SEHNR and CDR2 FQNEAQ (reference sequence). CDR3 length: 15 amino acids. V dropped 5 bases and J dropped 0; count of bases not matched to a gene: 6. CDR3 DNA sequence: TGTGCCAGCAGCGACCGGGGGGACGACCAAGAGACCCAGTACTTC. Translation gives CASSDRGDDQETQYF.

This rearrangement joins TRBV7-9 to TRBJ2-5, with a tentative D call TRBD2 (7 bases). Trimming removed 0 bases at V and 3 bases at J, with 11 bases between. The CDR3 runs to 15 residues. Germline V gives CDR1 SEHNR, CDR2 FQNEAQ (reference sequence). In DNA form, the CDR3 reads TGTGCCAGCAGCTTAGCCGGGGGGCGCAAAGAGACCCAGTACTTC. Its protein is CASSLAGGRKETQYF.

The chain couples TRBV7-3 to TRBJ1-1; TRBD1 aligns across 8 bases. The ends lost 1 base at V and 3 bases at J; junction bases unmatched: 10. CDR3 size: 17 residues. Germline V gene sequence: CDR1 SGHTA, CDR2 FQGTGA. The CDR3 coding sequence is TGTGCCAGCAGCTTAAGGCCAGGGGGCGCCGGGGACACTGAAGCTTTCTTT. This translates into CASSLRPGGAGDTEAFF.

The chain is built from TRBV30 and TRBJ2-5, with D perhaps matching TRBD2 (6 bases). The V end was cut by 4 bases, the J end by 7 bases, with 19 bases between. Looked up from germline, CDR1 is GTSNPN and CDR2 is SVGIG (reference sequence). The length of the CDR3 is 14 residues. The DNA of the CDR3 is TGTGCCTGGACGGTCGGTAGCGGCCCCGGGACCCAGTACTTC. Its protein is CAWTVGSGPGTQYF.

The chain links TRBV19 to TRBJ1-1; 8 bases align to TRBD1. Germline assignment: CDR1 LNHDA and CDR2 SQIVND (reference sequence). V was pared by 5 bases and J by 10 bases, with 15 bases of the junction left unmatched. The CDR3 is made up of 15 amino acids. CDR3 nucleotides: TGTGCCAGTAGTTTTCTTAGAGGACAGGGCGGTGGAGCTTTCTTT. Protein sequence: CASSFLRGQGGGAFF. The variable domain in full, with the rest retrieved from reference TRBV19 and TRBJ1-1, is DGGITQSPKYLFRKEGQNVTLSCEQNLNHDAMYWYRQDPGQGLRLIYYSQIVNDFQKGDIAEGYSVSREKKESFPLTVTSAQKNPTAFYLCASSFLRGQGGGAFFGQGTRLTVV.

This chain joins TRBV6-1 and TRBJ2-5, with D perhaps TRBD2 (5 bases). CDR1 and CDR2 (germline): MNHNS, SASEGT. The CDR3 is 13 amino acids. Trimming cost V 4 bases and J 4 bases, with 10 bases left between them. This CDR3 is CASSGGVAETQYF. CDR3 sequence (DNA): TGTGCCAGCAGTGGGGGAGTGGCAGAGACCCAGTACTTC.

V is TRBV30 and J is TRBJ1-4; 7 positions match TRBD1. Trimming cost V 1 base and J 8 bases; bases outside gene matches: 4. CDR1 is GTSNPN and CDR2 is SVGIG in the germline V gene (reference sequence). The CDR3 loop spans 13 amino acids. DNA for the CDR3: TGTGCCTGGAGTGGACAGGGTGGAGAAAAACTGTTTTTT. Translating it yields CAWSGQGGEKLFF.

This sequence joins TRBV5-1 and TRBJ2-7; D gene unclear. V lost 0 bases and J 1 base, leaving 8 bases between the germline ends. The CDR3 has 14 residues. The germline CDR1 and CDR2 sequences are SGHRS and YFSETQ. The CDR3 DNA reads as TGCGCCAGCAGCTTGGGGGCCCCTTCCTACGAGCAGTACTTC. Residues: CASSLGAPSYEQYF. Variable domain in full (rest from reference TRBV5-1 and TRBJ2-7): KAGVTQTPRYLIKTRGQQVTLSCSPISGHRSVSWYQQTPGQGLQFLFEYFSETQRNKGNFPGRFSGRQFSNSRSEMNVSTLELGDSALYLCASSLGAPSYEQYFGPGTRLTVT.